Sequencing of this TCR beta chain was carried out in a study of blood T cell repertoires in COVID-19 (dated by TCRdb to the early 2020s). In the study overall: The collaborator samples originated in the United States, Italy and Spain and spanned the acute and convalescent phases of COVID-19. The material from the prospective study consisted of cDNA or gDNA derived from T cells, B-cell-depleted T cells, or PBMCs. Deeply sampled blood TCRbeta repertoires from subjects exposed to, actively infected with, or recovered from COVID-19 were included in the dataset. The repertoires were released in a freely available public database intended as a resource for research on the immune response to SARS-CoV-2. The samples were drawn from two sources: the first 160 participants of the ongoing ImmuneRACE study, and over 1,000 subjects contributed by 6 global collaborators. Sample metadata almost always included a de-identified subject ID, COVID-19 status, age in years and sex. Where available, HLA class I and class II types were obtained from metadata supplied by the sample provider rather than from assay-based typing.

As to this clone: The clone's antigen remains unknown. No clone much larger than this one lies a single base away; base qualities are absent.

Collaborating institutions collected whole blood in K2EDTA tubes following their own protocols. Collaborator samples were shipped for TCRbeta analysis as frozen whole blood, isolated PBMCs, or DNA extracted from either sample type. The immunoSEQ Assay, a bias-controlled multiplex PCR, was used to amplify TCRbeta CDR3 regions from genomic DNA. For the original study's pipeline: Within the assay, amplification of reference gene primers was used to estimate how many nucleated cells each sample contained. To quantify the absolute abundance of each unique TCRbeta CDR3 rearrangement, sequence reads were collapsed and filtered. For each sample, productive Simpson clonality was calculated as the square root of Simpson's diversity index over productive rearrangements. Drawn from immuneACCESS, this table holds only the in-frame rearrangements with V and J called that TCRdb kept. Clones are partly lost; checked studies trace under half to an unresolved V gene and leave the rest unexplained. The V and J calls and clone size come from that table; D and trimming were worked out from the DNA. Across this sample there are about 200,000 clones, with approximately 80% seen only once. About a fifth of the sample comes from the top ten.

Summary of the overall study and its limitations: The amount of clinical and demographic metadata varied by source and participant and was provided uncurated.

The V and J ends are trimmed by 4 bases and 1 base, leaving 11 bases between them. The CDR3 holds 15 amino acids from the cysteine to the phenylalanine. Here the CDR3 DNA is all that survives: 45 bases in frame from base 1. The germline V gene yields SGHRS for CDR1 and YFSETQ for CDR2. This clonotype was obtained from a human donor in a cohort sampled during active COVID-19. The sequenced material came from peripheral blood. This chain is built from TRBV5-1 and TRBJ1-4, and the D gene may be TRBD1, 5 bases matching. In nucleotide form, the sequence is TGCGCCAGCAGCCTCTACAGGCAAACTAATGAAAAACTGTTTTTT. Its protein reads: CASSLYRQTNEKLFF.